This record covers a single TCR beta chain. The antigen remains unidentified. The data were taken from a study of T cells in localized non-small cell lung cancer. Study-wide points: The study detected a median approximately 50 of the top 100 tumor clones in adjacent lung. The study found T cell clonality highest in uninvolved adjacent lung, above tumor. The study linked higher blood T cell density to longer overall survival.

Sequencing was performed with immunoSEQ multiplex PCR; in TCRdb, only in-frame clones are kept and a portion is missing. The table records fewer than 20,000 clones, almost 90% of them present only once. The sequence came from a woman aged 35-75 years with stage III lung adenocarcinoma. Sample: peripheral blood mononuclear cells, taken before any cancer treatment.

The CDR3 nucleotides are TGTGCCAGCAGCTTAGGCCTAGCAACCACAGATACGCAGTATTTT. This translates into CASSLGLATTDTQYF. V gene TRBV11-1 combines with J gene TRBJ2-3; a weak D match, TRBD2 (5 bases). The CDR3 is 15 residues long. V lost 1 base, J lost 2 bases, and 10 bases lay in between. The germline V gene has CDR1 SGHAT and CDR2 FQDESV (reference sequence).